The rows below give T cell receptor beta chains drawn from one sample of a study of shared clonotypes between healthy human individuals. TCRdb keeps only in-frame clones here, not all; method: immunoSEQ multiplex PCR. Here the sample spans about 480,000 clones, about three quarters being singletons. Specimen: PBMCs. The source is a woman aged 40 to 50 in good health. Some clones in this sample may be carry-over from other donors' samples. Each CDR3 is given with its conserved first and last residue. D genes are given only for firm matches. Some rows mark clone size as missing; the rest say once, few, many or name a class of expanded clone.

D	V	J	size	CDR3	DNA
NA	TRBV4-1	TRBJ1-4	NA	CASSTPGVRGEKLFF	TGCGCCAGCAGCACGCCAGGGGTACGTGGTGAAAAACTGTTTTTT
NA	TRBV5-1	TRBJ1-1	once	CASSFQGREEEAFF	TGCGCCAGCAGCTTCCAGGGGAGGGAAGAGGAAGCTTTCTTT
NA	TRBV5-1	TRBJ1-1	NA	CASSLAGSEAFF	TGCGCCAGCAGCTTGGCGGGCAGTGAAGCTTTCTTT
TRBD2	TRBV7-3	TRBJ2-2	NA	CASSQLAGGPGTGELFF	TGTGCCAGCAGCCAACTAGCGGGGGGCCCGGGGACCGGGGAGCTGTTTTTT
TRBD2	TRBV11-1	TRBJ2-1	NA	CASSPGLANEQFF	TGTGCCAGCAGCCCCGGACTAGCCAATGAGCAGTTCTTC
TRBD1	TRBV5-8	TRBJ2-7	NA	CASGDRRYEQYF	TGTGCCAGCGGGGACAGGAGGTACGAGCAGTACTTC
NA	TRBV7-2	TRBJ1-5	NA	CASSLGLDQPQHF	TGTGCCAGCAGCTTAGGCCTCGATCAGCCCCAGCATTTT
NA	TRBV15	TRBJ2-7	NA	CATSRGGTSSYEQYF	TGTGCCACCAGCAGGGGCGGGACCAGCTCCTACGAGCAGTACTTC
NA	TRBV14	TRBJ1-1	NA	CASSQVNPNTEAFF	TGTGCCAGCAGCCAGGTTAATCCGAACACTGAAGCTTTCTTT
NA	TRBV30	TRBJ1-5	many	CAWSVLGDQPQHF	TGTGCCTGGAGTGTACTTGGGGACCAGCCCCAGCATTTT
TRBD1	TRBV6-1	TRBJ2-5	NA	CASRGTGVRFETQYF	TGTGCCAGCAGAGGTACAGGGGTTCGATTTGAGACCCAGTACTTC
NA	TRBV28	TRBJ1-2	NA	CASSSAGYGYTF	TGTGCCAGCAGTTCCGCCGGCTATGGCTACACCTTC
NA	TRBV2	TRBJ2-2	NA	CASSERQITGELFF	TGTGCCAGCAGTGAACGGCAGATCACCGGGGAGCTGTTTTTT
TRBD2	TRBV7-2	TRBJ2-7	NA	CASSSLAGVPYEQYF	TGTGCCAGCAGCTCTCTAGCGGGAGTGCCCTACGAGCAGTACTTC
NA	TRBV25-1	TRBJ2-1	NA	CASSDGLMWGEQFF	TGTGCCAGCAGTGACGGTTTGATGTGGGGTGAGCAGTTCTTC
NA	TRBV30	TRBJ2-2	NA	CASNPTSWMVRTGELFF	TGTGCCTCAAACCCGACCAGCTGGATGGTTCGCACCGGGGAGCTGTTTTTT
TRBD2	TRBV5-1	TRBJ2-3	NA	CASSLGAGRTDTQYF	TGCGCCAGCAGCCTAGGAGCGGGACGCACAGATACGCAGTATTTT
NA	TRBV30	TRBJ1-5	few	CAWSPGTFQPQHF	TGTGCCTGGAGTCCCGGGACATTTCAGCCCCAGCATTTT
NA	TRBV27	TRBJ2-4	NA	CASSPLTELAKNIQYF	TGTGCCAGCAGTCCTCTGACAGAATTAGCCAAAAACATTCAGTACTTC
TRBD2	TRBV7-2	TRBJ2-7	few	CASSRTSGSINEQYF	TGTGCCAGCAGCCGGACTAGCGGGAGCATAAACGAGCAGTACTTC
NA	TRBV28	TRBJ2-1	NA	CASSLDPDNEQFF	TGTGCCAGCAGTTTGGACCCGGACAATGAGCAGTTCTTC
TRBD1	TRBV18	TRBJ1-1	NA	CASSPAQGGIEAFF	TGTGCCAGCTCACCGGCGCAGGGGGGAATTGAAGCTTTCTTT
NA	TRBV5-1	TRBJ2-7	NA	CASSLNKNEQYF	TGCGCCAGCAGCTTGAACAAAAACGAGCAGTACTTC
NA	TRBV14	TRBJ1-1	NA	CASSQWSGSMNTEAFF	TGTGCCAGCAGCCAATGGTCAGGGTCAATGAACACTGAAGCTTTCTTT
NA	TRBV7-9	TRBJ2-5	NA	CASSLQGETQYF	TGTGCCAGCAGCTTGCAGGGCGAGACCCAGTACTTC